The rows below give T cell receptor beta chains drawn from one sample of a study of CD8 T cells in ankylosing spondylitis. Each CDR3 protein gets one entry after TCRdb re-called the 5' RACE reads with MiXCR. The sample lists around 100,000 distinct CDR3 sequences, around 24% seen once, with 10% to 15% in the top ten. What was sequenced was synovial fluid, either unsorted or a sorted T cell fraction (not recorded which). These receptors were taken from a male donor with ankylosing spondylitis. CDR3s include the opening cysteine and the closing phenylalanine or tryptophan. Fields, in order: clone size, J gene, V gene, D gene, CDR3 protein, CDR3 DNA. A D gene is named only where the DNA matches it firmly. Expanded clones are given a class, and other clones once, few, many or no size at all.

clone size: once; J gene: TRBJ2-6; V gene: TRBV5-6; D gene: .; CDR3 protein: CASSLLLNSGANVLTF; CDR3 DNA: TGTGCCAGCAGCTTATTGTTAAACTCTGGGGCCAACGTCCTGACTTTC
clone size: .; J gene: TRBJ1-4; V gene: TRBV12-3/TRBV12-4; D gene: .; CDR3 protein: CASSFIGEKLFF; CDR3 DNA: TGTGCCAGCAGTTTTATAGGGGAAAAACTGTTTTTT
clone size: few; J gene: TRBJ2-7; V gene: TRBV7-2; D gene: TRBD2; CDR3 protein: CASSLLAGSSYEQYF; CDR3 DNA: TGTGCCAGCAGCCTCCTAGCGGGGAGCTCCTACGAGCAGTACTTC
clone size: .; J gene: TRBJ2-7; V gene: TRBV10-3; D gene: .; CDR3 protein: CAIALISYEQYF; CDR3 DNA: TGTGCCATCGCCCTTATCTCCTACGAGCAGTACTTC
clone size: few; J gene: TRBJ2-3; V gene: TRBV2; D gene: .; CDR3 protein: CASTYTTDTQYF; CDR3 DNA: TGTGCCAGCACCTACACCACAGATACGCAGTATTTT
clone size: .; J gene: TRBJ2-6; V gene: TRBV5-1; D gene: .; CDR3 protein: CASSFGGNVLTF; CDR3 DNA: TGCGCCAGCAGCTTCGGGGGCAACGTCCTGACTTTC
clone size: .; J gene: TRBJ2-2; V gene: TRBV11-2; D gene: TRBD2; CDR3 protein: CASRRTSGRRGTGELFF; CDR3 DNA: TGTGCCAGCAGACGGACTAGCGGGAGGAGGGGGACCGGGGAGCTGTTTTTT
clone size: once; J gene: TRBJ2-7; V gene: TRBV9; D gene: TRBD2; CDR3 protein: CASSGLAGVDEQYF; CDR3 DNA: TGTGCCAGCAGCGGACTAGCGGGAGTTGACGAGCAGTACTTC
clone size: .; J gene: TRBJ2-1; V gene: TRBV5-5; D gene: .; CDR3 protein: CASSLEASIYNEQFF; CDR3 DNA: TGTGCCAGCAGCTTGGAGGCATCGATCTACAATGAGCAGTTCTTC
clone size: .; J gene: TRBJ2-5; V gene: TRBV3-1; D gene: TRBD2; CDR3 protein: CASSYLAGASGETQYF; CDR3 DNA: TGTGCCAGCAGTTATCTAGCGGGAGCCTCGGGGGAGACCCAGTACTTC
clone size: .; J gene: TRBJ2-1; V gene: TRBV12-3/TRBV12-4; D gene: .; CDR3 protein: CASRSQRNEQFF; CDR3 DNA: TGTGCCAGCAGATCCCAGCGCAATGAGCAGTTCTTC
clone size: many; J gene: TRBJ2-2; V gene: TRBV4-1; D gene: .; CDR3 protein: CASSQEVVVSGELFF; CDR3 DNA: TGCGCCAGCAGCCAAGAGGTGGTTGTTTCCGGGGAGCTGTTTTTT
clone size: .; J gene: TRBJ2-1; V gene: TRBV5-6; D gene: TRBD2; CDR3 protein: CASSLREGLYNEQFF; CDR3 DNA: TGTGCCAGCAGCTTGCGGGAGGGCCTCTACAATGAGCAGTTCTTC
clone size: .; J gene: TRBJ1-2; V gene: TRBV20-1; D gene: .; CDR3 protein: CSATAPVYGYTF; CDR3 DNA: TGCAGTGCTACGGCGCCGGTATATGGCTACACCTTC
clone size: many; J gene: TRBJ1-2; V gene: TRBV9; D gene: .; CDR3 protein: CASSDSYGDGYTF; CDR3 DNA: TGTGCCAGCAGCGACTCGTACGGGGATGGCTACACCTTC
clone size: .; J gene: TRBJ2-1; V gene: TRBV27; D gene: .; CDR3 protein: CASSLVAGFGTVYNEQFF; CDR3 DNA: TGTGCCAGCAGTTTAGTGGCCGGGTTCGGGACCGTATACAATGAGCAGTTCTTC
clone size: .; J gene: TRBJ2-2; V gene: TRBV20-1; D gene: .; CDR3 protein: CSAIIQNTGELFF; CDR3 DNA: TGCAGTGCTATCATCCAGAACACCGGGGAGCTGTTTTTT
clone size: .; J gene: TRBJ1-1; V gene: TRBV18; D gene: TRBD1; CDR3 protein: CASSPGEGARKAFF; CDR3 DNA: TGTGCCAGCTCACCGGGCGAGGGGGCGCGAAAGGCTTTCTTT
clone size: .; J gene: TRBJ2-1; V gene: TRBV27; D gene: .; CDR3 protein: CASSLAQKDSEQFF; CDR3 DNA: TGTGCCAGCAGTTTGGCACAGAAGGACAGTGAGCAGTTCTTC
clone size: many; J gene: TRBJ2-3; V gene: TRBV27; D gene: TRBD2; CDR3 protein: CASRGTSVSSGTDTQYF; CDR3 DNA: TGTGCCAGCAGAGGGACTAGCGTTTCATCGGGCACAGATACGCAGTATTTT
clone size: few; J gene: TRBJ2-1; V gene: TRBV4-2; D gene: .; CDR3 protein: CASSLRQETNEQFF; CDR3 DNA: TGTGCCAGCAGCCTAAGACAGGAAACGAATGAGCAGTTCTTC
clone size: .; J gene: TRBJ1-1; V gene: TRBV5-1; D gene: .; CDR3 protein: CASSLGTRDQRTEAFF; CDR3 DNA: TGCGCCAGCAGCTTGGGGACCCGGGACCAAAGAACTGAAGCTTTCTTT
clone size: many; J gene: TRBJ2-5; V gene: TRBV5-5; D gene: TRBD1; CDR3 protein: CASRRREGQGWETQYF; CDR3 DNA: TGTGCCAGCAGACGCCGAGAGGGACAGGGATGGGAGACCCAGTACTTC
clone size: few; J gene: TRBJ2-1; V gene: TRBV5-6; D gene: TRBD2; CDR3 protein: CASSSLGGLAEPNEQFF; CDR3 DNA: TGTGCCAGCAGCTCGCTGGGGGGACTAGCGGAACCCAATGAGCAGTTCTTC
clone size: once; J gene: TRBJ2-7; V gene: TRBV7-2; D gene: TRBD2; CDR3 protein: CASSQMLAGAYEQYF; CDR3 DNA: TGTGCCAGCAGCCAAATGCTAGCGGGAGCCTACGAGCAGTACTTC
clone size: few; J gene: TRBJ2-5; V gene: TRBV7-9; D gene: .; CDR3 protein: CASSLDSYQETQYF; CDR3 DNA: TGTGCCAGCAGCTTAGATAGTTACCAAGAGACCCAGTACTTC
clone size: .; J gene: TRBJ2-1; V gene: TRBV6-2/TRBV6-3; D gene: TRBD2; CDR3 protein: CASGSSGGYNEQFF; CDR3 DNA: TGTGCCAGCGGAAGTAGCGGGGGGTACAATGAGCAGTTCTTC
clone size: many; J gene: TRBJ2-7; V gene: TRBV12-3/TRBV12-4; D gene: .; CDR3 protein: CASSKGRNYEQYF; CDR3 DNA: TGTGCCAGCAGTAAGGGACGGAACTACGAGCAGTACTTC
clone size: .; J gene: TRBJ2-5; V gene: TRBV6-1; D gene: .; CDR3 protein: CASSEDRGREETQYF; CDR3 DNA: TGTGCCAGCAGTGAGGATAGGGGTCGCGAAGAGACCCAGTACTTC
clone size: .; J gene: TRBJ1-1; V gene: TRBV6-5; D gene: .; CDR3 protein: CASTYPTEVNTEAFF; CDR3 DNA: TGTGCCAGCACCTACCCGACAGAAGTCAACACTGAAGCTTTCTTT
clone size: large; J gene: TRBJ2-1; V gene: TRBV7-9; D gene: .; CDR3 protein: CASSGGGSPYNEQFF; CDR3 DNA: TGTGCCAGCAGCGGGGGCGGTAGCCCCTACAATGAGCAGTTCTTC
clone size: many; J gene: TRBJ2-1; V gene: TRBV18; D gene: .; CDR3 protein: CASGGRQGGNEQFF; CDR3 DNA: TGTGCCAGCGGCGGTCGGCAGGGGGGTAATGAGCAGTTCTTC
clone size: .; J gene: TRBJ2-1; V gene: TRBV12-3/TRBV12-4; D gene: TRBD1; CDR3 protein: CASSFRDRGPEQFF; CDR3 DNA: TGTGCCAGCAGTTTCCGGGACAGGGGTCCTGAGCAGTTCTTC
clone size: .; J gene: TRBJ2-1; V gene: TRBV2; D gene: .; CDR3 protein: CASSEGLSTVPFF; CDR3 DNA: TGTGCCAGCAGTGAAGGGTTGTCGACGGTTCCGTTCTTC
clone size: few; J gene: TRBJ1-3; V gene: TRBV6-1; D gene: .; CDR3 protein: CASTHDSSGNTIYF; CDR3 DNA: TGTGCCAGCACCCACGATAGCTCTGGAAACACCATATATTTT
clone size: many; J gene: TRBJ2-1; V gene: TRBV20-1; D gene: TRBD2; CDR3 protein: CSAAGLVNEQFF; CDR3 DNA: TGCAGTGCTGCGGGACTAGTGAATGAGCAGTTCTTC
clone size: .; J gene: TRBJ1-2; V gene: TRBV12-3/TRBV12-4; D gene: .; CDR3 protein: CASSLAAVYNYGYTF; CDR3 DNA: TGTGCCAGCAGTTTGGCAGCGGTTTACAACTATGGCTACACCTTC
clone size: many; J gene: TRBJ2-1; V gene: TRBV7-6; D gene: TRBD2; CDR3 protein: CASSYRTRFYNEQFF; CDR3 DNA: TGTGCCAGCAGCTACCGGACTAGGTTTTACAATGAGCAGTTCTTC
clone size: many; J gene: TRBJ2-7; V gene: TRBV7-9; D gene: .; CDR3 protein: CASSLQGTGSYEQYF; CDR3 DNA: TGTGCCAGCAGCTTACAGGGGACGGGATCCTACGAGCAGTACTTC
clone size: .; J gene: TRBJ1-5; V gene: TRBV19; D gene: .; CDR3 protein: CASSRGRMDNQPQHF; CDR3 DNA: TGTGCCAGTAGTAGGGGGAGGATGGACAATCAGCCCCAGCATTTT
clone size: few; J gene: TRBJ2-1; V gene: TRBV5-1; D gene: TRBD2; CDR3 protein: CASSSGSGRARDEQFF; CDR3 DNA: TGCGCCAGCAGCTCAGGAAGCGGGAGGGCCAGGGATGAGCAGTTCTTC
clone size: .; J gene: TRBJ2-1; V gene: TRBV20-1; D gene: TRBD2; CDR3 protein: CSARGGLAVSSYNEQFF; CDR3 DNA: TGCAGTGCTAGAGGCGGACTAGCGGTTAGCTCCTACAATGAGCAGTTCTTC
clone size: .; J gene: TRBJ2-2; V gene: TRBV29-1; D gene: TRBD1; CDR3 protein: CSVGSTGQAGELFF; CDR3 DNA: TGCAGCGTTGGGTCGACAGGGCAGGCCGGGGAGCTGTTTTTT
clone size: many; J gene: TRBJ1-1; V gene: TRBV7-2; D gene: TRBD1; CDR3 protein: CASSLRQGTEAFF; CDR3 DNA: TGTGCCAGCAGCTTGCGACAGGGCACTGAAGCTTTCTTT
clone size: .; J gene: TRBJ1-4; V gene: TRBV20-1; D gene: .; CDR3 protein: CSATGRTNEKLFF; CDR3 DNA: TGCAGTGCTACAGGGAGAACTAATGAAAAACTGTTTTTT
clone size: .; J gene: TRBJ2-7; V gene: TRBV10-3; D gene: .; CDR3 protein: CAISDRYEQYF; CDR3 DNA: TGTGCCATCAGTGATAGGTACGAGCAGTACTTC
clone size: .; J gene: TRBJ2-1; V gene: TRBV7-6; D gene: .; CDR3 protein: CASSLARSSYNEQFF; CDR3 DNA: TGTGCCAGCAGCTTAGCGCGGAGCTCCTACAATGAGCAGTTCTTC
clone size: .; J gene: TRBJ2-5; V gene: TRBV20-1; D gene: .; CDR3 protein: CSAIGGQTETQYF; CDR3 DNA: TGCAGTGCTATTGGGGGACAAACAGAGACCCAGTACTTC
clone size: .; J gene: TRBJ1-5; V gene: TRBV12-3/TRBV12-4; D gene: TRBD1; CDR3 protein: CASSGNRGQPQHF; CDR3 DNA: TGTGCCAGCAGTGGTAACAGGGGACAGCCCCAGCATTTT